The rows below give T cell receptor beta chains drawn from one sample of a study of cytomegalovirus exposure and HLA in healthy donors. Using immunoSEQ multiplex PCR, the repertoire was profiled, and TCRdb retains in-frame clones only, with some absent. The repertoire has about 200,000 clones, about 76% of them found once; the top ten carry around 1.5%. Sequenced material: PBMCs. The receptor source for this set is a woman between 45 and 60 years old in good health and CMV-seronegative. Each CDR3 is given with its conserved first and last residue. A D gene is named only where the DNA matches it firmly. For some rows the clone size is stated as once, few or many, or as a class when expanded; others skip it.

d_call clone_size j_call cdr3_length v_call cdr3_nt cdr3_aa
NA once TRBJ1-1 13 TRBV19 TGTGCCAGTAGTACCCAGATGAACACTGAAGCTTTCTTT CASSTQMNTEAFF
TRBD2 NA TRBJ2-1 17 TRBV7-8 TGTGCCAGCAGCGGAAGAACAGGACTAGCGGGGAGCAATGAGCAGTTCTTC CASSGRTGLAGSNEQFF
TRBD2 NA TRBJ2-1 16 TRBV27 TGTGCCAGCAGTCCCTACGGGACTAGCGGGAGCAATGAGCAGTTCTTC CASSPYGTSGSNEQFF
TRBD1 NA TRBJ1-5 17 TRBV2 TGTGCCAGCAGTGAAACGTCCGGGACAGGGGTAAATCAGCCCCAGCATTTT CASSETSGTGVNQPQHF
NA NA TRBJ1-4 17 TRBV14 TGTGCCAGCAGCCATTTTCCCCCAGGGGCCGTTAATGAAAAACTGTTTTTT CASSHFPPGAVNEKLFF
TRBD1 NA TRBJ2-5 14 TRBV12-5 TGTGCTAGTGGTGGGGACAGGGGTTGGGAGACCCAGTACTTC CASGGDRGWETQYF
TRBD1 NA TRBJ2-7 15 TRBV14 TGTGCCAGCAGCCTACCCGGGACAGGGCCCTACGAGCAGTACTTC CASSLPGTGPYEQYF
NA NA TRBJ2-3 15 TRBV7-9 TGTGCCAGCAAGATAGAGACCGGGACAACAGATACGCAGTATTTT CASKIETGTTDTQYF
NA NA TRBJ1-6 15 TRBV5-5 TGTGCCAGCAGCTTGGCTACAGATTATAATTCACCCCTCCACTTT CASSLATDYNSPLHF
TRBD2 few TRBJ2-2 16 TRBV5-1 TGCGCCAGCAGCTGGACTAGCGGGGGCACCTCCGGGGAGCTGTTTTTT CASSWTSGGTSGELFF
TRBD2 few TRBJ2-1 18 TRBV7-3 TGTGCCAGCAGCCCCGGAGGGACTAGCTGGAGCTCCTACAATGAGCAGTTCTTC CASSPGGTSWSSYNEQFF
NA once TRBJ1-4 15 TRBV7-2 TGTGCCAGCAGCTTAGGAAGGGGAACTAATGAAAAACTGTTTTTT CASSLGRGTNEKLFF
TRBD1 NA TRBJ2-7 13 TRBV7-9 TGTGCCAGCAGCCCGCCGGGACAGGGAACGCAGTACTTC CASSPPGQGTQYF
NA NA TRBJ2-5 13 TRBV18 TGTGCCAGCTCACTGGACAGCCGAGAGACCCAGTACTTC CASSLDSRETQYF
TRBD2 NA TRBJ2-1 14 TRBV6-5 TGTGCCAGCAGTTCTAGCGGGGGCTACAATGAGCAGTTCTTC CASSSSGGYNEQFF
NA NA TRBJ1-2 15 TRBV14 TGTGCCAGCAGCCGATCGACAGGCGCTAACTATGGCTACACCTTC CASSRSTGANYGYTF
NA NA TRBJ2-2 15 TRBV2 TGTGCCAGCAGAGCCGGGACTGTGAACACCGGGGAGCTGTTTTTT CASRAGTVNTGELFF
TRBD1 NA TRBJ1-1 15 TRBV7-9 TGTGCCAGCAGCCTGCCAGGGACAGCGAGGGCTGAAGCTTTCTTT CASSLPGTARAEAFF
NA NA TRBJ1-6 15 TRBV5-1 TGCGCCAGCAGAGTCCCCGACAGACCTAATTCACCCCTCCACTTT CASRVPDRPNSPLHF
TRBD1 NA TRBJ2-7 16 TRBV27 TGTGCCAGCAGTTTTTCGGCGGCAGGGGGTACCTACGAGCAGTACTTC CASSFSAAGGTYEQYF
NA NA TRBJ1-6 16 TRBV5-8 TGTGCCAGCAGCTTGGCCGGTAGCTCCTATAATTCACCCCTCCACTTT CASSLAGSSYNSPLHF
NA NA TRBJ1-1 13 TRBV7-2 TGTGCCAGCGGCCTAAACACAGGGAACGAAGCTTTCTTT CASGLNTGNEAFF
TRBD2 NA TRBJ2-7 16 TRBV28 TGTGCCAGCATTTCTCCTGCTAGCGGGCCGATGAATGAGCAGTACTTC CASISPASGPMNEQYF
NA NA TRBJ1-4 13 TRBV30 TGTGCCTGGAGTGGCGGGAGAGATGGAAAACTGTTTTTT CAWSGGRDGKLFF
NA few TRBJ1-1 13 TRBV6-6 TGTGCCAGCAGTTACGGGGAGGATACTGAAGCTTTCTTT CASSYGEDTEAFF
NA once TRBJ2-5 15 TRBV7-9 TGTGCCAGCAGCTTTGGAGGGCCCTTCCAAGAGACCCAGTACTTC CASSFGGPFQETQYF
NA once TRBJ2-7 12 TRBV7-6 TGTGCCAGCAGCCCACAGGGAAACGAGCAGTACTTC CASSPQGNEQYF
TRBD2 NA TRBJ2-5 15 TRBV5-1 TGCGCCAGCAGTAGGACTAGCGGGGGCCAAGAGACCCAGTACTTC CASSRTSGGQETQYF
TRBD2 NA TRBJ2-7 15 TRBV2 TGTGCCAGCAGCCCCGGGGGGGCGGCCGGGCGCGAGCAGTACTTC CASSPGGAAGREQYF
NA NA TRBJ2-3 15 TRBV7-6 TGTGCCAGCAGCTTATCGCTAGCTCAGTCGGATACGCAGTATTTT CASSLSLAQSDTQYF
TRBD1 NA TRBJ1-2 15 TRBV19 TGTGCCAGTAGCGACGGAGGGACAGGGGGTAGCGGCTACACCTTC CASSDGGTGGSGYTF
TRBD2 once TRBJ2-1 15 TRBV28 TGTGCCAGCAGTCCCTGGGGGACTAGCAACAATGAGCAGTTCTTC CASSPWGTSNNEQFF
NA NA TRBJ1-2 13 TRBV6-6 TGTGCCAGCAGTTACGGAGGGAACTATGGCTACACCTTC CASSYGGNYGYTF
TRBD1 NA TRBJ2-1 13 TRBV6-5 TGTGCCAGCAGTGGGTGGACAGGTAACGAGCAGTTCTTC CASSGWTGNEQFF
TRBD1 NA TRBJ1-5 18 TRBV5-4 TGTGCCAGCAGCTTGGGGGCCCCAGGGGGCGAGGGCAATCAGCCCCAGCATTTT CASSLGAPGGEGNQPQHF
TRBD1 once TRBJ2-5 16 TRBV6-5 TGTGCCAGCAGTTTCCCGACAGGGGGCAGACAAGAGACCCAGTACTTC CASSFPTGGRQETQYF
TRBD2 NA TRBJ2-2 17 TRBV6-4 TGTGCCAGCAGTGCGGGACTAGCGGGGCTGAACACCGGGGAGCTGTTTTTT CASSAGLAGLNTGELFF
NA NA TRBJ1-6 13 TRBV19 TGTGCCAGTAGACAGGCGTCTAATTCACCCCTCCACTTT CASRQASNSPLHF
TRBD1 once TRBJ1-5 15 TRBV4-1 TGCGCCAGCAGCCAGGCGGACAGGGACAATCAGCCCCAGCATTTT CASSQADRDNQPQHF
TRBD1 NA TRBJ2-7 14 TRBV27 TGTGCCAGCAGTCAACAGGGGCGCCTCTACGAGCAGTACTTC CASSQQGRLYEQYF